Presented here are 21 T cell receptor beta chains from one specimen sequenced in a study of blood T cell repertoires in COVID-19. Only in-frame clones appear in the TCRdb table, and some are missing; sequencing was by immunoSEQ multiplex PCR. Of roughly 180,000 clones listed, roughly 76% are singletons. Specimen: peripheral blood. The receptors come from a woman in her 40s with COVID-19, enrolled during active disease.

This clone was seen many times. V is TRBV30 and J is TRBJ1-2; D gene unclear. Trimming took off 2 bases at V and 4 bases at J, with 11 bases between the two ends. The germline CDR1 and CDR2 sequences are GTSNPN and SVGIG (reference sequence). CDR3 length equals 13 residues. The CDR3 nucleotides are TGTGCCTGGAGTCCGACCGGGTCCTATGGCTACACCTTC. Amino acid sequence: CAWSPTGSYGYTF.

The chain uses TRBV4-2 and TRBJ2-3; TRBD2 matches at 11 bases. Trimming removed 0 bases from V and 5 bases from J; junction bases left unmatched: 4. The CDR3 spans 16 residues. Germline loops: CDR1 LGHNA, CDR2 YNFKEQ. The DNA of the CDR3 is TGTGCCAGCAGCCAAGAGGTAGCGGGGGGGTTAGATACGCAGTATTTT. Protein: CASSQEVAGGLDTQYF.

This clone was seen just once. The chain combines TRBV4-1 with TRBJ2-1; D might be TRBD1 (5 bases). V was shortened by 9 bases and J by 4 bases, with 10 bases between the two germline ends. Germline assignment: CDR1 MGHRA and CDR2 YSYEKL. The CDR3 length is 12 residues. CDR3 nucleotides: TGCGCCAGTGGGGCCCCTTACAATGAGCAGTTCTTC. Translating it yields CASGAPYNEQFF.

The chain couples TRBV27 to TRBJ2-5; D is ambiguous. Germline CDR1 reads MNHEY; CDR2 reads SMNVEV (reference sequence). The CDR3 is made up of 13 amino acids. The V and J ends lost 5 bases and 2 bases respectively, with 9 bases between them. The CDR3 region has the DNA TGTGCCAGCAGTATCTCTCCTCAAGAGACCCAGTACTTC. It is translated as CASSISPQETQYF.

The chain joins TRBV18 to TRBJ2-2; D may be TRBD1 (6 bases). CDR1 is KGHSH and CDR2 is LQKENI in the germline V gene. The CDR3 totals 17 residues. Trimming stripped 1 base from V and 1 base from J, with 13 bases between. The CDR3 DNA sequence: TGTGCCAGCTCACCACAGACAGGACACCAGAACACCGGGGAGCTGTTTTTT. It translates to CASSPQTGHQNTGELFF. The full variable domain, in which reference TRBV18 and TRBJ2-2 provide the parts outside the CDR3, is NAGVMQNPRHLVRRRGQEARLRCSPMKGHSHVYWYRQLPEEGLKFMVYLQKENIIDESGMPKERFSAEFPKEGPSILRIQQVVRGDSAAYFCASSPQTGHQNTGELFFGEGSRLTVL.

Concerning this clone: Relative to the germline gene, one junction end is altered; a read error may explain this. J is TRBJ2-3 and V is TRBV10-2; the match to TRBD2 covers 9 bases. CDR3 size: 15 residues. CDR1 is WSHSY and CDR2 is SAAADI in the germline V gene. The CDR3 region has the DNA TGCGCCAGCGGTGACCTAGCGGGATTCCCAGATACGCAGTATTTT. This translates into CASGDLAGFPDTQYF.

The chain combines TRBV10-3 with TRBJ1-2; the match to TRBD1 covers 9 bases. V lost 4 bases to trimming and J lost 4 bases; unmatched junction nucleotides: 4. The CDR3 consists of 14 residues. Per the germline V gene, CDR1 is ENHRY and CDR2 is SYGVKD. The CDR3 loop reads CAISGQGVGYGYTF. The CDR3 DNA is TGTGCCATCAGTGGACAGGGGGTAGGCTATGGCTACACCTTC.

This clone was detected only once. The chain couples TRBV27 to TRBJ2-3, with 10 bases fitting TRBD2. Trimming removed 5 bases from V and 5 bases from J; junction bases left unmatched: 10. This CDR3 is 16 amino acids long. Looked up from germline, CDR1 is MNHEY and CDR2 is SMNVEV (reference sequence). CDR3: CASSKLAGADRDTQYF. The CDR3 nucleotides are TGTGCCAGCAGTAAGCTAGCGGGAGCAGATAGAGATACGCAGTATTTT.

The V gene is TRBV28, the J gene TRBJ1-1; 9 nucleotides match TRBD1. The CDR3 is 13 amino acids. CDR1 is MDHEN and CDR2 is SYDVKM in the germline V gene. With V trimmed by 6 bases and J by 7 bases, 6 bases remained unmatched. This chain's CDR3 is CASRSQGAGEAFF. The CDR3 region has the DNA TGTGCCAGCAGGTCACAGGGGGCAGGTGAAGCTTTCTTT. Variable domain in full (rest from reference TRBV28 and TRBJ1-1): DVKVTQSSRYLVKRTGEKVFLECVQDMDHENMFWYRQDPGLGLRLIYFSYDVKMKEKGDIPEGYSVSREKKERFSLILESASTNQTSMYLCASRSQGAGEAFFGQGTRLTVV.

This clone turned up a few times. The V gene is TRBV5-5, the J gene TRBJ1-2; D not resolved. CDR1 and CDR2 from the germline V gene are SGHKS and YYEKEE (reference sequence). V lost 1 base and J 6 bases, leaving 13 bases between the germline ends. The CDR3 consists of 14 residues. CDR3 in DNA: TGTGCCAGCAGCTTGTTCGCCCCGGGAAATGGCTACACCTTC. Translation gives CASSLFAPGNGYTF.

The chain employs TRBV2 and TRBJ1-5; D possibly corresponds to TRBD1 (5 bases). The CDR3 is 16 residues long. Per germline, CDR1 SNHLY and CDR2 FYNNEI. The ends were cut back, 7 bases at V and 6 bases at J, with 22 bases in the middle. The CDR3, as DNA: TGTGCCAGCAAGCTCGGGGGGTCCGTTGTTAGTCAGCCCCAGCATTTT. This sequence encodes CASKLGGSVVSQPQHF.

In its sample, this clone was seen once. The gene calls are TRBV10-1 and TRBJ2-7; TRBD1 agrees at 7 bases. The CDR3 runs 14 residues. Germline CDR1 reads WNHNN; CDR2 reads SYGVQD (reference sequence). J was trimmed by 3 bases and V by 5 bases; bases with no gene match: 7. Here the CDR3 DNA reads TGCGCCAGCAGTACCCGACGGGACAGCTACGAGCAGTACTTC. Its translation is CASSTRRDSYEQYF.

The chain combines TRBV7-9 with TRBJ1-5; the D gene is possibly TRBD1 (6 bases). The CDR3 loop spans 16 amino acids. Trimming pared 2 bases from V and 5 bases from J, leaving 16 bases between. Germline CDR1 and CDR2: SEHNR and FQNEAQ (reference sequence). The CDR3 DNA reads as TGTGCCAGCAGCTTATGGGGGGGCGCCGATCATCAGCCCCAGCATTTT. It is translated as CASSLWGGADHQPQHF.

V gene TRBV11-2 combines with J gene TRBJ2-1, with 7 positions matching TRBD1. The germline V gene encodes CDR1 SGHAT and CDR2 FQNNGV. The CDR3 spans 16 residues. Losses at the gene ends were 0 bases for V and 7 bases for J; bases not matched to a gene: 9. The CDR3 bases are TGTGCCAGCAGCTTAGATGAGGCAGGGGGACGGAATGAGCAGTTCTTC. This codes for CASSLDEAGGRNEQFF.

V is TRBV14 and J is TRBJ2-1; TRBD2 aligns across 15 bases. The germline CDR1 and CDR2 sequences are SGHDN and FVKESK. The CDR3 contains 15 residues. Trimming removed 6 bases from V and 7 bases from J; junction bases left unmatched: 4. The CDR3 bases are TGTGCCAGCAGGGCCGGGACTAGCGGGAGGAATGAGCAGTTCTTC. Protein sequence: CASRAGTSGRNEQFF.

The V call is TRBV2, the J call TRBJ1-6, with a possible D match to TRBD1 (6 bases). CDR3 length: 14 residues. V was pared by 10 bases and J by 3 bases, with 13 bases between. Germline lookup yields CDR1 SNHLY and CDR2 FYNNEI. The CDR3 loop is CAIGQRGYNSPLHF. The DNA for the CDR3 is TGTGCCATCGGACAGAGGGGCTATAATTCACCCCTCCACTTT.

This clone was recorded many times. The V and J genes are TRBV11-2 and TRBJ2-7, with TRBD1 as a possible D gene (5 bases). Trimming shortened V by 7 bases and J by 0 bases, and 16 bases separated the two germline ends. Germline CDR1 reads SGHAT; CDR2 reads FQNNGV. There are 15 residues in the CDR3. The CDR3 DNA reads TGTGCCAGCAAACGTCCCGGACACCCCTCCTACGAGCAGTACTTC. As protein: CASKRPGHPSYEQYF.

V and J are TRBV6-6 and TRBJ1-5; 7 nucleotides match TRBD1. Germline lookup yields CDR1 MNHNY and CDR2 SVGAGI (reference sequence). With V trimmed by 7 bases and J by 5 bases, 11 bases remained unmatched. This CDR3 region has 15 residues. The CDR3 region is CASTLSRDRDQPQHF. The CDR3 bases are TGTGCCAGCACCCTCTCCAGGGACAGAGATCAGCCCCAGCATTTT.

This clone was counted a single time. The chain uses TRBV5-8 and TRBJ1-5; 10 positions match TRBD1. This CDR3 contains 16 residues. V trimming: 4 bases; J trimming: 7 bases; junction bases outside the gene matches: 11. The germline V gene has CDR1 SGHTS and CDR2 YDEGEE. CDR3 protein: CASSRRTGTGAQPQHF. In nucleotides, the CDR3 is TGTGCCAGCAGCCGACGTACCGGGACAGGGGCCCAGCCCCAGCATTTT.

The chain couples TRBV28 to TRBJ1-2, with 7 bases aligning to TRBD1. This CDR3 has 14 amino acids. Germline V lookup: CDR1 MDHEN, CDR2 SYDVKM. V lost 6 bases, J lost 1 base, and 5 bases stayed unmatched. The CDR3 region is CASRTTGLNYGYTF. The DNA for the CDR3 is TGTGCCAGCAGAACGACAGGGCTTAACTATGGCTACACCTTC.

This chain joins TRBV7-9 and TRBJ2-1; the match to TRBD2 covers 7 bases. This CDR3 region has 11 residues. The V gene's germline CDR1 is SEHNR and CDR2 FQNEAQ (reference sequence). V was clipped by 6 bases and J by 10 bases; unmatched bases: 3. In DNA form, the CDR3 reads TGTGCCAGCAGGCAACTAGCGGAGCAGTTCTTC. Translating it yields CASRQLAEQFF.